These T cell receptor beta chains were read from a single sample in a study of T cells after yellow fever vaccination. TCRdb reanalysed the 5' RACE reads using MiXCR and keeps one entry per CDR3 protein. This table holds some 260,000 distinct CDR3 sequences, approximately 5.2% found once. This sample comprised CD4+ T cells sorted from PBMCs, obtained on the day of the yellow fever booster vaccination. The source of these receptors is a man between 18 and 29 years old who received the YFV17D yellow fever vaccine. Both conserved end residues are trimmed from each CDR3. Clone size appears in some rows only: once, few, many, or a class for an expanded clone.

clone_size	v_call	cdr3_aa
-	TRBV4-1	ASSQGRLDANQPQH
few	TRBV11-2	ASSFYRSSYEQY
-	TRBV4-1	ASSQAGTVNTEAF
many	TRBV5-1	ASSLVRRGPGELF
-	TRBV20-1	SARGLAGETQY
-	TRBV6-8	ASSYYQTGENTGELF
few	TRBV7-2	ASSLQFKSRDRGQKLYGELF
many	TRBV20-1	SASSGQETQY
-	TRBV6-9	ASIAQGLDTEAF
-	TRBV6-1	ASSESRTEQY
-	TRBV12-3/TRBV12-4	ASSPRTGRYEKLF
few	TRBV18	ASSPPRGTYEQY
-	TRBV12-3/TRBV12-4	ASSSTDTNSPLH
-	TRBV7-8	ASSLEARYSNQPQH
-	TRBV3-1	ASSRLSGLAGGTADTQY
few	TRBV6-5	ASSKKHNSPLH
many	TRBV18	ASSLNQGSRALGYT
many	TRBV6-2/TRBV6-3	ASSWALGGQGEDEQF
-	TRBV4-3	ASSQTPMVDTEAF
many	TRBV18	ASSPVPWTEGNTIY
few	TRBV4-2	ASSLPDRQGPNLYGYT
few	TRBV28	ASSLPGTSREQY